The present T cell receptor beta chain was sequenced within a study of blood T cell repertoires in COVID-19. Germline values: CDR1 MNHNS, CDR2 SASEGT. The CDR3 has 14 residues. V was clipped by 2 bases and J by 2 bases, with 7 bases between them. Source study methods: Amplification with reference gene primers provided the estimates of nucleated cell counts. Assay: immunoSEQ multiplex PCR; the TCRdb copy retains only in-frame clones and omits some. D and trimming come from the DNA, and the V and J calls and clone size come from that table. The table lists 300,000 or so clones, more than 80% of them singletons.

The TCR comes from a man younger than 30 who had recovered from COVID-19. Sequencing was performed on peripheral blood. The chain carries TRBV6-1 and TRBJ1-3, with TRBD1 as a possible D gene (6 bases). The CDR3 DNA is TGTGCCAGCAGTGAACAGGGGCCTGGAAACACCATATATTTT. Its translation: CASSEQGPGNTIYF.